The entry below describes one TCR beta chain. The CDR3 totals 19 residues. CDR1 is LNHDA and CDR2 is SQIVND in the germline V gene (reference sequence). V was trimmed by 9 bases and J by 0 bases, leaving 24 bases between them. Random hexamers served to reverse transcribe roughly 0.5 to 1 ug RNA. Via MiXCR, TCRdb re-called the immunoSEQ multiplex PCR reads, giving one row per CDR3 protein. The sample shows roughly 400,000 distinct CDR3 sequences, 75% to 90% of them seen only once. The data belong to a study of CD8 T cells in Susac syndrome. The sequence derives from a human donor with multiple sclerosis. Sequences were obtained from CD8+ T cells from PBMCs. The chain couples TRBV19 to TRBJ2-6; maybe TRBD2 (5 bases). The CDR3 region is CASRDTQLKYGSGANVLTF. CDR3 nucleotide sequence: TGTGCCAGCCGGGATACTCAACTGAAATATGGCTCTGGGGCCAACGTCCTGACTTTC.